The 4 T cell receptor beta chains below come from one sample, sequenced in a study of cytomegalovirus exposure and HLA in healthy donors. It was with 60 Vbeta and 13 Jbeta primers that the PCR ran. Assay used: immunoSEQ multiplex PCR; TCRdb lists only in-frame clones, some missing. The sample contains some 29,000 clones, approximately 47% of which appear only once. Input material: PBMCs. These receptor sequences come from a woman aged 45-65 years in good health and CMV-seronegative.

This chain uses TRBV27 with TRBJ2-2, with D possibly being TRBD2 (6 bases). Germline CDR1 is MNHEY and CDR2 is SMNVEV (reference sequence). The CDR3 is made up of 16 amino acids. V was shortened by 8 bases and J by 5 bases, with 21 bases between the two germline ends. This chain's CDR3 is CASAWLRRDGTGELFF. The CDR3 nucleotides read TGTGCCAGCGCCTGGCTCAGGAGGGACGGAACCGGGGAGCTGTTTTTT.

This rearrangement joins TRBV30 to TRBJ2-2; D remains unclear. Trimming took off 4 bases at V and 1 base at J, with 4 bases between the two ends. CDR3 length equals 12 residues. Germline V CDR1 and CDR2: GTSNPN, SVGIG (reference sequence). The CDR3 sequence: CAWTQNTGELFF. The CDR3 nucleotides are TGTGCCTGGACCCAGAACACCGGGGAGCTGTTTTTT.

The V and J genes are TRBV6-5 and TRBJ2-7; the match to TRBD1 covers 7 bases. The junction had 11 bases not matched to a gene; V was cut back by 6 bases and J by 3 bases. The CDR3 has 15 amino acids. In germline, CDR1 is MNHEY, CDR2 SVGAGI. CDR3 sequence reads: CASSYAGTVGYEQYF. DNA for the CDR3: TGTGCCAGCAGCTACGCCGGGACAGTGGGCTACGAGCAGTACTTC.

The rearrangement joins TRBV27 to TRBJ2-1; TRBD1 might be the D (6 bases). V was pared by 7 bases and J by 4 bases, with 14 bases between. CDR1 and CDR2 from the germline V gene are MNHEY and SMNVEV (reference sequence). The CDR3 length is 14 residues. For the CDR3, the DNA is TGTGCCAGCACCAGGGACACACTTTACAATGAGCAGTTCTTC. It codes for CASTRDTLYNEQFF.